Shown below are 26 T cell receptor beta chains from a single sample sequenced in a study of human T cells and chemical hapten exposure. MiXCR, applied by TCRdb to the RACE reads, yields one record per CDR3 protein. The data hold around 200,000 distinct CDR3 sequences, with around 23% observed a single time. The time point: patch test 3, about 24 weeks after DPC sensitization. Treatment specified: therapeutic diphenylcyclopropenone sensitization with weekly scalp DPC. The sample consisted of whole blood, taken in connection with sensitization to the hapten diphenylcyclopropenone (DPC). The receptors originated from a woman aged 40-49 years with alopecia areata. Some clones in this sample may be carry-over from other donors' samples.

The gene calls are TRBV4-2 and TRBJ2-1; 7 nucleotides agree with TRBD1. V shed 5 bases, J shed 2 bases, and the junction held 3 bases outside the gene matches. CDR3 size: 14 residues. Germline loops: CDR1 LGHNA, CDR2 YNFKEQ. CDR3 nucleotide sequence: TGTGCCAGCAGCGGAACAGGGGCCTACAATGAGCAGTTCTTC. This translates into CASSGTGAYNEQFF.

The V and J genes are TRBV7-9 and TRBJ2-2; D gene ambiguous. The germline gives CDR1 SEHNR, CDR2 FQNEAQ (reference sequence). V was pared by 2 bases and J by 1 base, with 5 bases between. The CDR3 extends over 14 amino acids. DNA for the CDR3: TGTGCCAGCAGCTTAACTGAGAACACCGGGGAGCTGTTTTTT. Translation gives CASSLTENTGELFF.

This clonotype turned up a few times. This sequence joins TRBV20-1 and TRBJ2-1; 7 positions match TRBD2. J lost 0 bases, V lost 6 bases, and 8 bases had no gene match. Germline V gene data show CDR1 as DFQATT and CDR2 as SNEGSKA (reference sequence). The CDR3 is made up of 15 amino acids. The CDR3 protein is CSASRASGSYNEQFF. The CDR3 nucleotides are TGCAGTGCCAGCCGCGCTAGCGGCTCCTACAATGAGCAGTTCTTC.

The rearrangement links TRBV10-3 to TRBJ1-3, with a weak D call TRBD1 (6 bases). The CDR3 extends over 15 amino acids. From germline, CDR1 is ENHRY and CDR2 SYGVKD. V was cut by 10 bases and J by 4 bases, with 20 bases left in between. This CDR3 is CATEEGVVSGNTIYF. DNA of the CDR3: TGTGCCACGGAGGAGGGGGTCGTTTCAGGAAACACCATATATTTT.

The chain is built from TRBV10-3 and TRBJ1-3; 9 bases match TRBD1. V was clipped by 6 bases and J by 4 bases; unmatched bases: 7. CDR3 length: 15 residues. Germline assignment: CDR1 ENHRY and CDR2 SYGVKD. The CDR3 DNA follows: TGTGCCATCAGCTCCGGGACAGGGAAGGGAAACACCATATATTTT. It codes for CAISSGTGKGNTIYF.

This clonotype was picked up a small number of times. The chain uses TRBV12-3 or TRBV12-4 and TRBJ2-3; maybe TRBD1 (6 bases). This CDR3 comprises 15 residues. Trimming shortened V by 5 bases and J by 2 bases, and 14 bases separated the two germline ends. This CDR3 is CASSPGQPLTDTQYF. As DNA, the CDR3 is TGTGCCAGCAGTCCCGGACAGCCTCTCACAGATACGCAGTATTTT.

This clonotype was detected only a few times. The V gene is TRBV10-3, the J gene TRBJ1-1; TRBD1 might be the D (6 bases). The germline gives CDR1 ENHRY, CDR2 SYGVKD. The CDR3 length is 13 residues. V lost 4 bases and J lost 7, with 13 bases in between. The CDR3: CAISARTEFEAFF. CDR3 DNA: TGTGCCATCAGTGCCAGGACAGAGTTTGAAGCTTTCTTT.

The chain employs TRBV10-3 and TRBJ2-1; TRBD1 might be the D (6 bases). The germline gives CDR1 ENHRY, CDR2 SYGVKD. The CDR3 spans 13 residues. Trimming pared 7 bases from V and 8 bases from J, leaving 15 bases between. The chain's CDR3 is CAITGTGIDEQFF. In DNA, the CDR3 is TGTGCCATCACGGGAACAGGGATCGATGAGCAGTTCTTC.

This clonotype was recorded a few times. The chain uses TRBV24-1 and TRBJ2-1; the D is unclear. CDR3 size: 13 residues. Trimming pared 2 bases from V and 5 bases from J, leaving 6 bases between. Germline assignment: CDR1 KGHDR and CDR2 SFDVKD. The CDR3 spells CATSDSGNNEQFF. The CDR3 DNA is TGTGCCACCAGTGATTCAGGAAACAATGAGCAGTTCTTC.

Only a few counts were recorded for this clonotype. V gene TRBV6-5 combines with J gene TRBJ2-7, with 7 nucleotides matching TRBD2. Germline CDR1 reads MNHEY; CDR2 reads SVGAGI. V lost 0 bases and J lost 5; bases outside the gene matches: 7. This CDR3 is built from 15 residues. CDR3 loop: CASSYSAGATNEQYF. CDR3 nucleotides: TGTGCCAGCAGTTACTCTGCGGGAGCGACTAACGAGCAGTACTTC.

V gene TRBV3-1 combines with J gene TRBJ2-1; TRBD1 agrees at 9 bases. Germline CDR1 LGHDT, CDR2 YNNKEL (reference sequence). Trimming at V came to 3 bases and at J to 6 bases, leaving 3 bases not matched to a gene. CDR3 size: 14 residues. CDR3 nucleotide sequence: TGTGCCAGCAGCCACTGGACAGGGGCCAATGAGCAGTTCTTC. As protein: CASSHWTGANEQFF.

This chain's CDR3 is CSAAPRVQFF. As DNA, the CDR3 is TGCAGTGCTGCACCTAGGGTGCAGTTCTTC. The chain uses TRBV20-1 and TRBJ2-1; D not certain. The ends were cut back, 5 bases at V and 12 bases at J, with 11 bases in the middle. The CDR3 spans 10 residues. Germline CDR1 is DFQATT and CDR2 is SNEGSKA (reference sequence).

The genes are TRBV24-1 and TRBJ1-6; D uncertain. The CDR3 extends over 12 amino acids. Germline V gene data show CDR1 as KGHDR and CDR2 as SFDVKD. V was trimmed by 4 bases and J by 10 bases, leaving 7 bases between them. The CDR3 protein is CATSDGRSPLHF. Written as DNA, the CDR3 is TGTGCCACCAGTGACGGCCGATCACCCCTCCACTTT.

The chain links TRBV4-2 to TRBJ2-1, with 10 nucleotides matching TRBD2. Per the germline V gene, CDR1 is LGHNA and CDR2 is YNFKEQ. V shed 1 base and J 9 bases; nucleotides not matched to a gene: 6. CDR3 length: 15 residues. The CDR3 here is CASSQVASGRGEQFF. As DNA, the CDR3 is TGTGCCAGCAGCCAAGTCGCCAGCGGGAGGGGTGAGCAGTTCTTC.

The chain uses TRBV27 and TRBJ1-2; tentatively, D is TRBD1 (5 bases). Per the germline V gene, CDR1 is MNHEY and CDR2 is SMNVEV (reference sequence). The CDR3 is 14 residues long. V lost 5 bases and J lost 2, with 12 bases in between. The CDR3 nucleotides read TGTGCCAGCAGTCCCTGGGGACCCAACTATGGCTACACCTTC. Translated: CASSPWGPNYGYTF.

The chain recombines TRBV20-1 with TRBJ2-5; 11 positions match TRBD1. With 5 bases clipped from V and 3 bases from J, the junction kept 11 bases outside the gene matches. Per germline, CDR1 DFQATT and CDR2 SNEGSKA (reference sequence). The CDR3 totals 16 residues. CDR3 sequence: CSARKLPGQGEETQYF. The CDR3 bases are TGCAGTGCTCGAAAACTACCGGGACAGGGGGAAGAGACCCAGTACTTC.

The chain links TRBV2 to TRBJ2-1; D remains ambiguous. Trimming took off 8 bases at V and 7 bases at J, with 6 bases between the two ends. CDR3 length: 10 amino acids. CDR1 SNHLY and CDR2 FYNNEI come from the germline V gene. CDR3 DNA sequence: TGTGCCAGCGTTAAGAATGAGCAGTTCTTC. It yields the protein CASVKNEQFF.

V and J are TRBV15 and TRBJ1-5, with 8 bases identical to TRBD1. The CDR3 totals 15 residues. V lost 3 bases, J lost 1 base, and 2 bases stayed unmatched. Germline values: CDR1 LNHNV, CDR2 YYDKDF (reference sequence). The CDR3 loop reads CATSRGQVSNQPQHF. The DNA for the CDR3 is TGTGCCACCAGCAGGGGACAGGTGAGCAATCAGCCCCAGCATTTT.

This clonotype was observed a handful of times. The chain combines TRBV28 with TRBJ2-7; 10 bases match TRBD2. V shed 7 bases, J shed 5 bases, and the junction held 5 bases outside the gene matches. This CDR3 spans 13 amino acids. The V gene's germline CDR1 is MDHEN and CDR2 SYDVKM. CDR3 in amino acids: CASTAGGRHEQYF. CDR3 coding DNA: TGTGCCAGCACAGCGGGAGGGAGGCACGAGCAGTACTTC.

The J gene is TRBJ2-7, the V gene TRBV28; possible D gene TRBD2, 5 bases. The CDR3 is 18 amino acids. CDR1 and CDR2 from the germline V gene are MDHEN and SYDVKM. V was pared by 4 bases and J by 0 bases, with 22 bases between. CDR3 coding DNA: TGTGCCAGCAGTTCCACGCTGGAGGTATCTAGGATCTCCTACGAGCAGTACTTC. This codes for CASSSTLEVSRISYEQYF.

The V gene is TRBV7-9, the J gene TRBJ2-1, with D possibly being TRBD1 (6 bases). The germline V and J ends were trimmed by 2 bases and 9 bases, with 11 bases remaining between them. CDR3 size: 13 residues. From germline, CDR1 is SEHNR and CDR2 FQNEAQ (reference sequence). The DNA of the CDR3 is TGTGCCAGCAGCTTAAACAGGGTTGGTGAGCAGTTCTTC. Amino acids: CASSLNRVGEQFF.

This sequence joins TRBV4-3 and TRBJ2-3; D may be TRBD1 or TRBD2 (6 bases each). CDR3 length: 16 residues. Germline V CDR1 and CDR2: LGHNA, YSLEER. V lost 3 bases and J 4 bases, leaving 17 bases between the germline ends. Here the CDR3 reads CASSHFRGQGADTQYF. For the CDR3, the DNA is TGCGCCAGCAGCCATTTTCGGGGGCAGGGAGCAGATACGCAGTATTTT.

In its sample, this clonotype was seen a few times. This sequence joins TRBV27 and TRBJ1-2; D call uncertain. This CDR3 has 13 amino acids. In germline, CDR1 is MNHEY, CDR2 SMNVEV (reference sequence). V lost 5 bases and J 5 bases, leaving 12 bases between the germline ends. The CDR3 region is CASSQLGLYGYTF. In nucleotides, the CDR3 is TGTGCCAGCAGTCAATTAGGTTTATATGGCTACACCTTC.

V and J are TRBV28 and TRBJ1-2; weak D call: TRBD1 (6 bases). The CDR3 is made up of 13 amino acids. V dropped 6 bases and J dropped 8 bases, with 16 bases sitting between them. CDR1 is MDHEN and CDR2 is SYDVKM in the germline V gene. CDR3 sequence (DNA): TGTGCCAGCAGGACCCAGGGGCAAGGGGGCTACACCTTC. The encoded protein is CASRTQGQGGYTF.

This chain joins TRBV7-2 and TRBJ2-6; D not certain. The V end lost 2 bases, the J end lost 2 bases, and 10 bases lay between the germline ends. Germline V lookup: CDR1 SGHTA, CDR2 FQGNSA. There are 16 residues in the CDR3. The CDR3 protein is CASSLMGSPGANVLTF. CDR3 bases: TGTGCCAGCAGCTTAATGGGGTCCCCTGGGGCCAACGTCCTGACTTTC.

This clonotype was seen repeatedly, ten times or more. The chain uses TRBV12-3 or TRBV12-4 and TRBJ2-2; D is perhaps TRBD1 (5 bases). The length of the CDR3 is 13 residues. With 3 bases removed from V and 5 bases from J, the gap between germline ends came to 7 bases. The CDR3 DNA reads TGTGCCAGCAGTTTTACAGGAACCGGGGAGCTGTTTTTT. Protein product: CASSFTGTGELFF.